This TCR beta chain was sequenced during a study of T cells after yellow fever vaccination. Study-wide background: CD3, CD45RA, CCR7 and CD95 sorting yielded EM, EMRA, CM and Tscm memory subsets.

TCRdb redid the calling of the 5' RACE reads with MiXCR, one entry per CDR3 protein. The table lists about 25,000 distinct CDR3 sequences, less than 3.5% of them singletons. Whole-study results and caveats: Peaking on day 5 versus 15, the secondary response was faster but weaker.

The CDR3 contains 13 residues. The germline V and J ends were trimmed by 4 bases and 2 bases, with 6 bases remaining between them. Per germline, CDR1 LGHDT and CDR2 YNNKEL (reference sequence). This clonotype was found many times. This chain joins TRBV3-1 and TRBJ2-4; D tentatively reads TRBD1 or TRBD2 (5 bases each). Source: PBMCs, either bulk or a sorted T-cell subset (CD4+, CD8+, memory, or dextramer-sorted; not recorded which), taken 45 days after the first yellow fever vaccination. This TCR was recovered from a man younger than 35 who received the YFV17D yellow fever vaccine. The CDR3 coding sequence is TGTGCCAGCAGCCGGGACCCCAAAAACATTCAGTACTTC. This codes for CASSRDPKNIQYF.